Reported below is one T cell receptor beta chain. Its antigen remains unknown. Trimming removed 0 bases from V and 4 bases from J, with 11 bases in between. The CDR3 is made up of 15 amino acids. The germline V gene encodes CDR1 SGHRS and CDR2 YFSETQ. The RNA, roughly 0.45 to 1 ug, was put through reverse transcription using random hexamers. The TCR beta CDR3 was amplified by immunoSEQ multiplex PCR across 54 Vbeta, 13 Jbeta. TCRdb re-derived calls from the immunoSEQ multiplex PCR reads in MiXCR, one entry per CDR3 protein. The sample records some 110,000 distinct CDR3 sequences, 85% to 95% being singletons. The study sequenced TCR beta in blood CD8+ and CD4+ T cells. The data originate from a study of CD8 T cells in Susac syndrome. About the research overall: Patients with Susac syndrome were therapy-naive, treated with corticosteroids, or treated with intravenous immunoglobulin alone when blood was collected. Study conclusions and caveats: In total CD8+ repertoires, 15 to 20 Susac-specific public clones were found, and several in CD8+ TEMRA repertoires.

This TCR derives from a human donor with Susac syndrome. The V call is TRBV5-1, the J call TRBJ1-5; D is uncertain. Source material: CD8+ T cells from PBMCs. The CDR3 DNA reads TGCGCCAGCAGCTTGGCCATGCTAGCAAATCAGCCCCAGCATTTT. It translates to CASSLAMLANQPQHF.